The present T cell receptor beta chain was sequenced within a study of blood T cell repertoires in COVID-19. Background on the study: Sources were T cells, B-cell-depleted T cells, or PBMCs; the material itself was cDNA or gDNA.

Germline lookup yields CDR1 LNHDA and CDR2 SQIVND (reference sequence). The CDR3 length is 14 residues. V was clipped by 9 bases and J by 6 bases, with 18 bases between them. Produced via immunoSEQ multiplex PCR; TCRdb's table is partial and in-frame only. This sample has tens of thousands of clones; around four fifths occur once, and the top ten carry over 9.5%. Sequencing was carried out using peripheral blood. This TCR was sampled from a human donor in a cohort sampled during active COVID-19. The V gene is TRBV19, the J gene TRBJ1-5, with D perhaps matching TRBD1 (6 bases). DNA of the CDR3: TGTGCCAGCAGTCCGGGACAATGGGGTCAGCCCCAGCATTTT. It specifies CASSPGQWGQPQHF.